One sample yielded the 25 T cell receptor beta chains listed below, sequenced in a study of T cells in Graves' hyperthyroidism and ophthalmopathy. Amplification yielded TCR beta CDR3 regions, with RNA transcripts as the source. TCR CDR3 regions were first amplified by RT-PCR with HTBI primers. MiXCR, applied by TCRdb to the multiplex PCR reads, yields one record per CDR3 protein. Here the sample spans about 59,000 distinct CDR3 sequences, approximately 50% being singletons. Sequencing was done on a sample of blood. The source is a woman aged 60-75 years with Graves' ophthalmopathy.

This clonotype was detected many times. This chain uses TRBV9 with TRBJ2-3; 12 bases map to TRBD2. V trimming: 2 bases; J trimming: 2 bases; junction bases outside the gene matches: 3. CDR1 is SGDLS, CDR2 YYNGEE, per germline. The CDR3 has 16 residues. CDR3 sequence reads: CASSVLAGGATDTQYF. The CDR3 DNA reads TGTGCCAGCAGCGTTCTAGCGGGGGGGGCCACAGATACGCAGTATTTT.

The rearrangement links TRBV9 to TRBJ2-1, with a tentative D call TRBD1 (5 bases). Germline assignment: CDR1 SGDLS and CDR2 YYNGEE. The CDR3 loop spans 15 amino acids. Deletions cut 4 bases from V and 5 bases from J, with 16 bases between. The CDR3 DNA reads TGTGCCAGCAGCCCCGACAGTATACCTGACAATGAGCAGTTCTTC. Translating it yields CASSPDSIPDNEQFF.

This clonotype was counted ten times or more. This chain uses TRBV7-6 with TRBJ2-7; 7 nucleotides match TRBD2. Germline V gives CDR1 SGHVS, CDR2 FNYEAQ. The V segment lost 5 bases and the J segment 7 bases; nucleotides outside the gene matches: 17. The length of the CDR3 is 16 residues. The CDR3 reads CASSPPPDAGEGEQYF. CDR3 sequence (DNA): TGTGCCAGCAGCCCCCCCCCCGATGCGGGGGAGGGGGAGCAGTACTTC.

This chain joins TRBV6-6 and TRBJ1-3; weak D call: TRBD1 (5 bases). The V end was cut by 7 bases, the J end by 7 bases, with 17 bases between. This CDR3 contains 14 residues. Per germline, CDR1 MNHNY and CDR2 SVGAGI (reference sequence). CDR3 sequence reads: CASKRGGGGNTIYF. CDR3 bases: TGTGCCAGCAAGAGGGGCGGCGGGGGGAACACCATATATTTT.

The chain uses TRBV5-6 and TRBJ2-7; 9 bases are shared with TRBD1. Germline assignment: CDR1 SGHDT and CDR2 YYEEEE. This CDR3 region has 12 residues. J lost 7 bases, V lost 3 bases, and 2 bases had no gene match. The CDR3 loop is CASSWGTGEQYF. The CDR3 DNA reads TGTGCCAGCAGCTGGGGGACAGGGGAGCAGTACTTC.

This clonotype was counted ten times or more. The rearrangement uses TRBV20-1 and TRBJ2-1; tentative D call: TRBD2 (5 bases). The V gene lost 0 bases and the J gene lost 6 bases, with 12 bases spanning the gap. Per the germline V gene, CDR1 is DFQATT and CDR2 is SNEGSKA (reference sequence). The CDR3 consists of 14 residues. CDR3 bases: TGCAGTGCTAGAGATCGCGCTAGCCCCAATGAGCAGTTCTTC. Its protein is CSARDRASPNEQFF.

This chain links TRBV7-9 with TRBJ1-5; D unclear. V was cut by 5 bases and J by 11 bases, with 22 bases left in between. CDR1 SEHNR and CDR2 FQNEAQ come from the germline V gene (reference sequence). The CDR3 covers 15 residues. The CDR3 coding sequence is TGTGCCAGCAGCCTTACCAATAATCCAAGAGGGACCCAGCATTTT. Protein product: CASSLTNNPRGTQHF.

The table lists this clonotype with many counts. V usage is TRBV19 and J usage is TRBJ2-3, with 9 bases aligning to TRBD2. This CDR3 is 15 amino acids long. Germline CDR1 LNHDA, CDR2 SQIVND (reference sequence). Trimming removed 9 bases from V and 3 bases from J; junction bases left unmatched: 10. The CDR3 nucleotides are TGTGCCAGCCGACCGCGGGGGGGCAGGACAGATACGCAGTATTTT. Its protein product is CASRPRGGRTDTQYF.

As for this clonotype: It may be a read error: a sequence one base away is much more abundant. The chain employs TRBV27 and TRBJ2-7; tentative D call: TRBD2 (6 bases). V was shortened by 4 bases and J by 2 bases, with 12 bases between the two germline ends. The CDR3 is 14 residues long. Germline V CDR1 and CDR2: MNHEY, SMNVEV (reference sequence). The CDR3 sequence is CASSYSGRAYEQYF. The CDR3 bases are TGTGCCAGCAGTTATAGCGGCCGGGCCTACGAGCAGTACTTC.

This clonotype was seen a handful of times. This chain connects TRBV15 to TRBJ2-5; TRBD2 might be the D (5 bases). V shed 0 bases and J shed 2 bases, with 13 bases lying between them. CDR3 length: 16 residues. The germline gives CDR1 LNHNV, CDR2 YYDKDF (reference sequence). The CDR3 is CATSRDVGVTQETQYF. CDR3 DNA: TGTGCCACCAGCAGAGATGTGGGAGTAACTCAAGAGACCCAGTACTTC. The entire variable domain, with the rest obtained from reference TRBV15 and TRBJ2-5, is as follows: DAMVIQNPRYQVTQFGKPVTLSCSQTLNHNVMYWYQQKSSQAPKLLFHYYDKDFNNEADTPDNFQSRRPNTSFCFLDIRSPGLGDTAMYLCATSRDVGVTQETQYFGPGTRLLVL.

This chain uses TRBV5-1 with TRBJ1-4; 7 nucleotides agree with TRBD1. The CDR3 is 15 amino acids. Germline V gives CDR1 SGHRS, CDR2 YFSETQ. The V and J ends lost 4 bases and 11 bases, in that order; junction bases with no gene match: 14. In DNA form, the CDR3 reads TGCGCCAGCAGCCCGTCCGGGACAGTAAGTGAGAAACTGTTTTTT. As protein: CASSPSGTVSEKLFF. Together with reference TRBV5-1 and TRBJ1-4, the CDR3 gives the full variable domain: KAGVTQTPRYLIKTRGQQVTLSCSPISGHRSVSWYQQTPGQGLQFLFEYFSETQRNKGNFPGRFSGRQFSNSRSEMNVSTLELGDSALYLCASSPSGTVSEKLFFGSGTQLSVL.

In the case of this clonotype: The germline gene is not matched at one end of the junction; a read error may be the cause. V is TRBV6-4 and J is TRBJ2-1; TRBD1 is a possible D gene (5 bases). This CDR3 contains 15 residues. CDR1 and CDR2 from the germline V gene are MRHNA and SNTAGT. The CDR3 DNA reads TGTGCAAGCAGTGACTCGATAGGGGCGGTGAATGAGCAGTTCTTC. Its protein product is CASSDSIGAVNEQFF.

This clonotype occurred once. The CDR3 region is CASRWDRENSPLHF. CDR3 DNA: TGTGCCAGCAGATGGGACAGGGAGAATTCACCCCTCCACTTT. This rearrangement joins TRBV28 to TRBJ1-6; 9 bases match TRBD1. J was trimmed by 7 bases and V by 6 bases; bases with no gene match: 4. Germline CDR1 reads MDHEN; CDR2 reads SYDVKM. The CDR3 sequence is 14 residues long.

In this sample, this clonotype turned up many times. The CDR3 here is CASSWGGPLNTEAFF. The DNA of the CDR3 is TGTGCCAGCAGCTGGGGGGGACCATTGAACACTGAAGCTTTCTTT. The V and J genes are TRBV5-4 and TRBJ1-1; the D gene is possibly TRBD1 (5 bases). This CDR3 comprises 15 residues. Germline values: CDR1 SGHNT, CDR2 YYREEE (reference sequence). With 3 bases removed from V and 0 bases from J, the gap between germline ends came to 12 bases.

The chain carries TRBV9 and TRBJ2-5; 10 bases agree with TRBD1. V dropped 4 bases and J dropped 3; count of bases not matched to a gene: 9. CDR1 and CDR2 (germline): SGDLS, YYNGEE. The CDR3 has 16 amino acids. In DNA form, the CDR3 reads TGTGCCAGCAGCCCCGACAGGGGGCGAGGGGAAGAGACCCAGTACTTC. Its protein is CASSPDRGRGEETQYF.

The gene calls are TRBV15 and TRBJ2-2; TRBD2 matches at 8 bases. V lost 3 bases and J lost 7; bases outside the gene matches: 13. CDR1 is LNHNV and CDR2 is YYDKDF in the germline V gene (reference sequence). The CDR3 has 17 residues. This chain's CDR3 is CATSRTLAGRPDGELFF. DNA for the CDR3: TGTGCCACCAGCAGGACCTTAGCGGGGAGGCCAGACGGGGAGCTGTTTTTT.

This clonotype was seen repeatedly, ten times or more. One end of the junction is discordant with germline, which a read error may explain. The chain recombines TRBV24-1 with TRBJ2-2; 7 nucleotides line up with TRBD2. The CDR3 loop spans 15 amino acids. Germline assignment: CDR1 KGHDR and CDR2 SFDVKD. CDR3 coding DNA: TGTGCCACCAGTTCGGGGGGTACGAACACCGGGAAGCTGTTTTTT. This gives the protein CATSSGGTNTGKLFF.

The rearrangement joins TRBV5-1 to TRBJ2-2; maybe TRBD2 (5 bases). Germline assignment: CDR1 SGHRS and CDR2 YFSETQ. The V end lost 0 bases, the J end lost 5 bases, and 14 bases lay between the germline ends. This CDR3 is 16 amino acids long. The CDR3 here is CASSLGTPVLTGELFF. The DNA of the CDR3 is TGCGCCAGCAGCTTGGGGACTCCCGTATTGACCGGGGAGCTGTTTTTT.

In this sample, this clonotype turned up once. The chain carries TRBV19 and TRBJ1-2; weak D call: TRBD1 (6 bases). The CDR3 extends over 14 amino acids. In germline, CDR1 is LNHDA, CDR2 SQIVND (reference sequence). Trimming took off 1 base at V and 3 bases at J, with 9 bases between the two ends. DNA for the CDR3: TGTGCCAGTAGTATAGCGACAGGCCACTATGGCTACACCTTC. Translated: CASSIATGHYGYTF.

This chain connects TRBV20-1 to TRBJ2-5; 11 nucleotides agree with TRBD2. Germline trimming cut 6 bases from V and 5 bases from J; bases unmatched to any gene: 8. Germline CDR1 is DFQATT and CDR2 is SNEGSKA (reference sequence). CDR3 length: 14 residues. The CDR3 loop is CSAPRLAGTETQYF. CDR3 bases: TGCAGTGCCCCACGACTAGCGGGGACTGAGACCCAGTACTTC.

This sequence joins TRBV9 and TRBJ2-7, with D possibly matching TRBD2 (7 bases). The V gene's germline CDR1 is SGDLS and CDR2 YYNGEE. The V end lost 3 bases, the J end lost 2 bases, and 12 bases lay between the germline ends. The CDR3 extends over 14 amino acids. CDR3 DNA sequence: TGTGCCAGCAGCGAGGGGGGGGACCCCTACGAGCAGTACTTC. It is translated as CASSEGGDPYEQYF.

This clonotype was seen repeatedly, ten times or more. The chain recombines TRBV5-1 with TRBJ2-5; 12 bases agree with TRBD1. V dropped 3 bases and J dropped 0; count of bases not matched to a gene: 12. Looked up from germline, CDR1 is SGHRS and CDR2 is YFSETQ. The length of the CDR3 is 19 residues. DNA for the CDR3: TGCGCCAGCAGCTACGTGTCCGGGACAGGGGGCGAAAACCAAGAGACCCAGTACTTC. The encoded protein is CASSYVSGTGGENQETQYF.

In its sample, this clonotype was seen many times. The rearrangement links TRBV10-3 to TRBJ2-5; D assignment may be TRBD1 or TRBD2 (5 bases each). The CDR3 sequence is 13 residues long. Germline assignment: CDR1 ENHRY and CDR2 SYGVKD. V was shortened by 7 bases and J by 1 base, with 10 bases between the two germline ends. Here the CDR3 reads CAIMGVGQETQYF. CDR3 coding DNA: TGTGCCATCATGGGGGTTGGCCAAGAGACCCAGTACTTC.

The genes are TRBV20-1 and TRBJ1-1; tentative D call: TRBD1 (6 bases). The CDR3 is 14 residues long. Trimming took off 3 bases at V and 5 bases at J, with 16 bases between the two ends. The V gene's germline CDR1 is DFQATT and CDR2 SNEGSKA (reference sequence). The CDR3, as DNA: TGCAGTGCTAGTGCCAGCAGCAGGGGTACTGAAGCTTTCTTT. This translates into CSASASSRGTEAFF.

Many counts were recorded for this clonotype. The chain combines TRBV28 with TRBJ1-2; D might be TRBD1 (5 bases). The ends were cut back, 10 bases at V and 8 bases at J, with 14 bases in the middle. The CDR3 consists of 11 residues. Germline V lookup: CDR1 MDHEN, CDR2 SYDVKM. The CDR3 loop is CATSGVRGYTF. CDR3 in DNA: TGTGCCACCTCGGGGGTCAGGGGCTACACCTTC.